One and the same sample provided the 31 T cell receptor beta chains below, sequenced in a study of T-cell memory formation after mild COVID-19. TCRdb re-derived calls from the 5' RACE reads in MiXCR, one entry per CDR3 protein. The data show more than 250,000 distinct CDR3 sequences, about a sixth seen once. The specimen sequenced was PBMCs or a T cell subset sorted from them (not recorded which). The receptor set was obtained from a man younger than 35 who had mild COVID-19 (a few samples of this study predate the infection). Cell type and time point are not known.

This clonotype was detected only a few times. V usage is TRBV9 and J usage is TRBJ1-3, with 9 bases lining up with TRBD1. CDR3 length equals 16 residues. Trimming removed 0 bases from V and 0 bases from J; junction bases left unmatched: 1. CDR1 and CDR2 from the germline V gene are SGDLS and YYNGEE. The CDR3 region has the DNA TGTGCCAGCAGCGTAGTGGGACAGGGCTCTGGAAACACCATATATTTT. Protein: CASSVVGQGSGNTIYF.

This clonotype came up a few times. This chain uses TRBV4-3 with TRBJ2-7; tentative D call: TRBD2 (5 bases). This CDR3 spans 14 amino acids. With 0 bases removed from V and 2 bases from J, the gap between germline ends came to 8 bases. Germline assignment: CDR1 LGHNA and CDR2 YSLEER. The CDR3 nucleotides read TGCGCCAGCAGCCAAGACCGAGCGGCCTACGAGCAGTACTTC. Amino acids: CASSQDRAAYEQYF.

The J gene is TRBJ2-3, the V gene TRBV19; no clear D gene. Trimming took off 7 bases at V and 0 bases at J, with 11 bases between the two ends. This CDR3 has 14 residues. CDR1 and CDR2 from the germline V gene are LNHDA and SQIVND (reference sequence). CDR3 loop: CASTVQLSTDTQYF. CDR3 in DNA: TGTGCCAGTACGGTCCAACTTAGCACAGATACGCAGTATTTT. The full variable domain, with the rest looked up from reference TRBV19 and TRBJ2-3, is DGGITQSPKYLFRKEGQNVTLSCEQNLNHDAMYWYRQDPGQGLRLIYYSQIVNDFQKGDIAEGYSVSREKKESFPLTVTSAQKNPTAFYLCASTVQLSTDTQYFGPGTRLTVL.

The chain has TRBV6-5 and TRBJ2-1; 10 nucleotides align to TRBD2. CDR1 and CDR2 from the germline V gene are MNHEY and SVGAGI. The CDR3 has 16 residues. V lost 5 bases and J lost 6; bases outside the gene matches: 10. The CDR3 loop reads CASSVAGGLYLNEQFF. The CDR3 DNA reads TGTGCCAGCAGTGTAGCGGGGGGCCTCTATCTCAATGAGCAGTTCTTC.

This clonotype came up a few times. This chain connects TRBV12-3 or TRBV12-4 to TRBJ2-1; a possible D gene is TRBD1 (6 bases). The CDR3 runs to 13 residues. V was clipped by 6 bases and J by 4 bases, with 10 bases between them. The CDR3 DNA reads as TGTGCCAGCAGCCACACAGGGTACAATGAGCAGTTCTTC. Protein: CASSHTGYNEQFF.

Here the CDR3 reads CASSIAGAWNSPLHF. CDR3 bases: TGTGCCAGTAGTATTGCGGGGGCGTGGAATTCACCCCTCCACTTT. The V and J genes are TRBV19 and TRBJ1-6; D possibly corresponds to TRBD1 (6 bases). The germline gives CDR1 LNHDA, CDR2 SQIVND (reference sequence). Trimming removed 3 bases from V and 7 bases from J, with 13 bases in between. CDR3 size: 15 residues.

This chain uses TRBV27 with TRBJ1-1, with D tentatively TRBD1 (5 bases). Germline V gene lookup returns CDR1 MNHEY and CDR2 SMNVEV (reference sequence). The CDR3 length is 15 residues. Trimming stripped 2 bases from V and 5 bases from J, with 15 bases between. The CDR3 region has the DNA TGTGCCAGCAGTTTAGGGGCTGGGTGGGAGACTGAAGCTTTCTTT. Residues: CASSLGAGWETEAFF.

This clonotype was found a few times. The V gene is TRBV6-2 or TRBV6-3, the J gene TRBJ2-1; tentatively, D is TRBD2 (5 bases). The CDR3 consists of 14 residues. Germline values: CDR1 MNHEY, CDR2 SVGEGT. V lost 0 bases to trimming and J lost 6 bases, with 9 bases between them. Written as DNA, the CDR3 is TGTGCCAGCAGTTACTCGCTGGGGAGCAATGAGCAGTTCTTC. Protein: CASSYSLGSNEQFF.

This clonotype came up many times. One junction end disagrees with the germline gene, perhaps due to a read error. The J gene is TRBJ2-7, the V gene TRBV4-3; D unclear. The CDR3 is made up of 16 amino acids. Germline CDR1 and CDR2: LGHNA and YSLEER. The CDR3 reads CASSQEATASDYEQYF. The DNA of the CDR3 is TGCGCCAGCAGTCAAGAAGCAACCGCGTCAGACTACGAGCAGTACTTC.

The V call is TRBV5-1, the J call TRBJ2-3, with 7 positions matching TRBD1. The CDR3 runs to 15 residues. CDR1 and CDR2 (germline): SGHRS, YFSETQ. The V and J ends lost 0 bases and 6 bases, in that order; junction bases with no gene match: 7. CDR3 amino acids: CASSLGLPRGDTQYF. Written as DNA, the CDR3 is TGCGCCAGCAGCTTGGGGCTGCCCAGGGGGGATACGCAGTATTTT.

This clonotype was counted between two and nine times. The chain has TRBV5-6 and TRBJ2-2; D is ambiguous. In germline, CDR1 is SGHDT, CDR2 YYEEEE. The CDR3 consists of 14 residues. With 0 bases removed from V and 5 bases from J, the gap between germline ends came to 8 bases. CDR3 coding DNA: TGTGCCAGCAGCTTGGTGGGTTCTACCGGGGAGCTGTTTTTT. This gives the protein CASSLVGSTGELFF. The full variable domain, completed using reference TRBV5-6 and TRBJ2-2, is DAGVTQSPTHLIKTRGQQVTLRCSPKSGHDTVSWYQQALGQGPQFIFQYYEEEERQRGNFPDRFSGHQFPNYSSELNVNALLLGDSALYLCASSLVGSTGELFFGEGSRLTVL.

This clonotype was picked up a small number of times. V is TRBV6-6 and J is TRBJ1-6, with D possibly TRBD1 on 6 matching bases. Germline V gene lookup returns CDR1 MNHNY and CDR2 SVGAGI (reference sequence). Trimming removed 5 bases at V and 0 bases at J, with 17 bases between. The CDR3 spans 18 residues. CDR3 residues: CASSRRVTGSSYNSPLHF. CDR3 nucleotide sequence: TGTGCCAGCAGTCGAAGAGTAACAGGGAGCTCCTATAATTCACCCCTCCACTTT.

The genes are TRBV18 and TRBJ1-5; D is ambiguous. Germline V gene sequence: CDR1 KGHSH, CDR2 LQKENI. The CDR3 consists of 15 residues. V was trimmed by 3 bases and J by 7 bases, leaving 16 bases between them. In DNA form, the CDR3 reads TGTGCCAGCTCACCTCGAGGGTCCATGAGCCAGCCCCAGCATTTT. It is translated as CASSPRGSMSQPQHF.

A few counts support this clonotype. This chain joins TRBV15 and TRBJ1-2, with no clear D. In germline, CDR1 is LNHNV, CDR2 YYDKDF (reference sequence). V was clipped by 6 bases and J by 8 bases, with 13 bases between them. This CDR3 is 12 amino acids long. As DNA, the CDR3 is TGTGCCACCAGACGCGGAGAAGGCGGCTACACCTTC. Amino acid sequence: CATRRGEGGYTF.

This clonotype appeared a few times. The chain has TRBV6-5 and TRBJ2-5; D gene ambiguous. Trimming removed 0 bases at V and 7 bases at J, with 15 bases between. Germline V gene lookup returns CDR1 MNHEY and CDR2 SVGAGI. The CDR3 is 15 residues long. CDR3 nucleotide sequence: TGTGCCAGCAGTTACTCGACACATAAGTATGGGACCCAGTACTTC. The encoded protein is CASSYSTHKYGTQYF.

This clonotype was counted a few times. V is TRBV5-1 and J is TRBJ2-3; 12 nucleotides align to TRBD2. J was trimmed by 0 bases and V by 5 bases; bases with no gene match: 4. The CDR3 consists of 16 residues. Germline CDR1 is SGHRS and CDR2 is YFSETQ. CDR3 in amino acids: CASRPSGGASTDTQYF. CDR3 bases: TGCGCCAGCAGACCTAGCGGGGGGGCTAGCACAGATACGCAGTATTTT. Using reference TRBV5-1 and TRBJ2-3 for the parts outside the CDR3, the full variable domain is KAGVTQTPRYLIKTRGQQVTLSCSPISGHRSVSWYQQTPGQGLQFLFEYFSETQRNKGNFPGRFSGRQFSNSRSEMNVSTLELGDSALYLCASRPSGGASTDTQYFGPGTRLTVL.

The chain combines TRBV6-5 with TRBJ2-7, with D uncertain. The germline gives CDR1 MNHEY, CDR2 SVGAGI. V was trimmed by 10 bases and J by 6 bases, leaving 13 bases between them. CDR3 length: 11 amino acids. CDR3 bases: TGTGCCACCGAGAGCAGTGTCGAGCAGTACTTC. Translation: CATESSVEQYF.

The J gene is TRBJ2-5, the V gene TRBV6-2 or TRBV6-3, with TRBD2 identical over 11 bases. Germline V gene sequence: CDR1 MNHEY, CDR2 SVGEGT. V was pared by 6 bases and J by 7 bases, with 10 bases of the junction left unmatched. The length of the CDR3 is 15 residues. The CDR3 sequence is CASSSTSGGRGTQYF. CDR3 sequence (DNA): TGTGCCAGCAGCTCAACTAGCGGGGGACGCGGGACCCAGTACTTC.

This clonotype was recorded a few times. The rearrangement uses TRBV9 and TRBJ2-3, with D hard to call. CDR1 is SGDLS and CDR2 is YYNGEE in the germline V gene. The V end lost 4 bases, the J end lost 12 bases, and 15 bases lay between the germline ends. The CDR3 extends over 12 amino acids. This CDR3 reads CASSSGRNPQYF. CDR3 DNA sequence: TGTGCCAGCAGCTCGGGCCGTAATCCCCAGTATTTT. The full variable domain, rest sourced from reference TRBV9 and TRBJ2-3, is DSGVTQTPKHLITATGQRVTLRCSPRSGDLSVYWYQQSLDQGLQFLIQYYNGEERAKGNILERFSAQQFPDLHSELNLSSLELGDSALYFCASSSGRNPQYFGPGTRLTVL.

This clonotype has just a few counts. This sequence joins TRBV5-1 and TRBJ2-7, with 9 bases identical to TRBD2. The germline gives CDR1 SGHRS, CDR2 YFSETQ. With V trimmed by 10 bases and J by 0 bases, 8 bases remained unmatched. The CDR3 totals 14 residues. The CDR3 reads CAGVKRGVSYEQYV. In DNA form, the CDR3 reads TGCGCCGGGGTGAAGCGGGGGGTCTCCTACGAGCAGTACGTC.

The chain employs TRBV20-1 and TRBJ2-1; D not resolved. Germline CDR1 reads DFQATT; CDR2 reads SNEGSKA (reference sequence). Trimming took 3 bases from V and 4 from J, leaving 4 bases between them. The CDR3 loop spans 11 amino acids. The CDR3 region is CSARGYNEQFF. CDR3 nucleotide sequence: TGCAGTGCTAGGGGGTACAATGAGCAGTTCTTC.

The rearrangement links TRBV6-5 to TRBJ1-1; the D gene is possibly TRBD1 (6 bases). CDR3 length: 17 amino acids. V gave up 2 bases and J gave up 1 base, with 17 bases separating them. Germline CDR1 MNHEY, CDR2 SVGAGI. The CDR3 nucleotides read TGTGCCAGCAGTTACACCTTTGGCAGGGGTAAGAACACTGAAGCTTTCTTT. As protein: CASSYTFGRGKNTEAFF.

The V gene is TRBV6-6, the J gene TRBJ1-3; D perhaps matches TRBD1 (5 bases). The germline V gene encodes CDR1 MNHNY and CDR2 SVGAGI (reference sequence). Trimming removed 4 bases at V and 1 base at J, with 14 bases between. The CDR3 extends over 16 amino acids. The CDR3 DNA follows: TGTGCCAGCAGTTTCGACAGCCGAGTATCTGGAAACACCATATATTTT. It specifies CASSFDSRVSGNTIYF.

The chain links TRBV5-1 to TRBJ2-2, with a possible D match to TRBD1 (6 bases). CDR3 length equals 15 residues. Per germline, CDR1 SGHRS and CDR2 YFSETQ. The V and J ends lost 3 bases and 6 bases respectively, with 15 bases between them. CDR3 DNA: TGCGCCAGCAGCTGGTCACGGCAGGGGTCCGGGGAGCTGTTTTTT. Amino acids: CASSWSRQGSGELFF.

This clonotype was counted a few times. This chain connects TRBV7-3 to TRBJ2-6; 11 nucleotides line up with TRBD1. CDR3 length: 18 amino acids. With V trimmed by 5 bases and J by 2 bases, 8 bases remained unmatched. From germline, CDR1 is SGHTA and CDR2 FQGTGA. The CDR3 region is CASSLRTGGGTGANVLTF. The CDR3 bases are TGTGCCAGCAGCCTCCGGACAGGGGGCGGTACTGGGGCCAACGTCCTGACTTTC.

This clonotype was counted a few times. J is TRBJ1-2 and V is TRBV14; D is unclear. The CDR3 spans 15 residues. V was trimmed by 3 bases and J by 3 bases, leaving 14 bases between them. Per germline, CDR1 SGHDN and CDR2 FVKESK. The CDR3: CASSQIAVPYYGYTF. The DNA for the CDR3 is TGTGCCAGCAGCCAGATCGCGGTCCCCTACTATGGCTACACCTTC. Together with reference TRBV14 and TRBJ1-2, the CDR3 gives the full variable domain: EAGVTQFPSHSVIEKGQTVTLRCDPISGHDNLYWYRRVMGKEIKFLLHFVKESKQDESGMPNNRFLAERTGGTYSTLKVQPAELEDSGVYFCASSQIAVPYYGYTFGSGTRLTVV.

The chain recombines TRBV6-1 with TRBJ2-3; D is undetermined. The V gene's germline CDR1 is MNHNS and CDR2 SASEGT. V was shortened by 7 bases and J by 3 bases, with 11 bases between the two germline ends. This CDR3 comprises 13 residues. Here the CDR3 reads CASTQHGTDTQYF. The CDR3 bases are TGTGCCAGCACCCAGCACGGTACAGATACGCAGTATTTT.

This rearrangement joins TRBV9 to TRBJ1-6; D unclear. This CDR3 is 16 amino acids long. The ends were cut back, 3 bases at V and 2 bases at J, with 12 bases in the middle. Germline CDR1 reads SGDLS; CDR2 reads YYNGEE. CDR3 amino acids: CASSGDGRAYNSPLHF. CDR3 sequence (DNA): TGTGCCAGCAGCGGCGACGGGAGGGCCTATAATTCACCCCTCCACTTT.

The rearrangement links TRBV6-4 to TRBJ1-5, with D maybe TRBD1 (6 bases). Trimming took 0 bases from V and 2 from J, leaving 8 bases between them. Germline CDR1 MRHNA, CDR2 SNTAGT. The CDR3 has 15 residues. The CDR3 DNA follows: TGTGCCAGCAGTGACTCGGCAGGGGGCAATCAGCCCCAGCATTTT. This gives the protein CASSDSAGGNQPQHF.

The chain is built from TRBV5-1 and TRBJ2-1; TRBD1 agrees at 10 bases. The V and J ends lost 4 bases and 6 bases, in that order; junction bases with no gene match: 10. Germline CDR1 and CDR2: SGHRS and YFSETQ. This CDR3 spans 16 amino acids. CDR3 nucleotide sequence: TGCGCCAGCAGCCCGGGACAGGGGTTGATCGGCAATGAGCAGTTCTTC. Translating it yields CASSPGQGLIGNEQFF.

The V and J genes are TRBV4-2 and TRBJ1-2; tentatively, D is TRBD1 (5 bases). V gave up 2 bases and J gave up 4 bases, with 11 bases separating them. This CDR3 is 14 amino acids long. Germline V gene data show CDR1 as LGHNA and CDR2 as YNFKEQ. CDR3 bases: TGTGCCAGCAGCCAAACGGGGACGGGCTATGGCTACACCTTC. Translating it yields CASSQTGTGYGYTF.